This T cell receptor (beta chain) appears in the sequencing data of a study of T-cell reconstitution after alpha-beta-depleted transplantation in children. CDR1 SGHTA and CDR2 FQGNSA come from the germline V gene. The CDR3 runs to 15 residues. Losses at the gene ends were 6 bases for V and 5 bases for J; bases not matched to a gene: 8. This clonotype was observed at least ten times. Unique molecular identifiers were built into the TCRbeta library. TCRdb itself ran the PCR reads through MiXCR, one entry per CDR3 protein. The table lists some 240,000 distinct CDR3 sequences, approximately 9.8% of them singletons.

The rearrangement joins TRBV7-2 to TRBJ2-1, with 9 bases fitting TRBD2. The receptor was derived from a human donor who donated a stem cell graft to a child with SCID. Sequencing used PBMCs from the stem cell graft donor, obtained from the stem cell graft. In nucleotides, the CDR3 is TGTGCCAGCAGTTCGGGACTAGCTTCACACAATGAGCAGTTCTTC. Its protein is CASSSGLASHNEQFF.